The sample holds a few counts of the clone carrying this T cell receptor beta chain. CDR3 length: 16 amino acids. CDR1 is MNHEY, CDR2 SVGEGT, per germline. V trimming: 2 bases; J trimming: 5 bases; junction bases outside the gene matches: 6. This record belongs to a study of spatial heterogeneity in lung cancer. The overall study: Detected sequences consistently included more beta-chain ones than alpha-chain ones.

TCRdb independently ran MiXCR on the 5' RACE reads; one entry per CDR3 protein. The sample yields 30,000 to 45,000 distinct CDR3 sequences, approximately 3% seen once. The time point is: sample taken at primary tumor resection. Donors were about 70 untreated early-stage non-small cell lung cancer patients. Sequencing was performed on whole RNA extracted from tumor and nontumor lung tissue, or from frozen PBMC, and the material was left unsorted. Here the sequenced sample was normal lung tissue next to the tumor, taken at surgery. The chain couples TRBV6-2 or TRBV6-3 to TRBJ2-5; TRBD2 matches 12 bases. This sequence originates from a male donor with early-stage non-small cell lung cancer. CDR3 nucleotide sequence: TGTGCCAGCAGTTACGGCCCCGGGACTAGCGGGGAGACCCAGTACTTC. Translation gives CASSYGPGTSGETQYF.